The next 5 T cell receptor beta chains were all read from a single sample in a study of shared clonotypes between healthy human individuals. This table comes from immunoSEQ multiplex PCR, and its TCRdb copy is limited to in-frame clones, with some not included. This sample has around 450,000 clones, with 70% to 80% found just once. The specimen sequenced was PBMCs. All receptors come from a woman aged 40 to 49 in good health. Some clones in this sample may be carry-over from other donors' samples.

This clone turned up a few times. V gene TRBV6-5 combines with J gene TRBJ1-2, with D hard to call. The CDR3 contains 11 residues. V was clipped by 5 bases and J by 8 bases, with 9 bases between them. CDR1 is MNHEY and CDR2 is SVGAGI in the germline V gene. In nucleotides, the CDR3 is TGTGCCAGCAGTACCGGGGTCGGCTACACCTTC. This encodes CASSTGVGYTF.

This clone was seen only once. The chain joins TRBV7-3 to TRBJ1-1; no firm D call. Germline V gives CDR1 SGHTA, CDR2 FQGTGA. CDR3 size: 14 residues. V dropped 2 bases and J dropped 1 base, with 8 bases sitting between them. The CDR3 loop is CASSLYSGNTEAFF. The CDR3 region has the DNA TGTGCCAGCAGCTTATACTCCGGGAACACTGAAGCTTTCTTT.

This chain uses TRBV28 with TRBJ2-1; 7 positions match TRBD1. Germline values: CDR1 MDHEN, CDR2 SYDVKM. The CDR3 has 17 residues. V dropped 4 bases and J dropped 4; count of bases not matched to a gene: 13. CDR3 in DNA: TGTGCCAGCAGTTACAACACAGGGGTGACATTATACAATGAGCAGTTCTTC. This sequence encodes CASSYNTGVTLYNEQFF.

This clone was seen more than once but under ten times. The rearrangement joins TRBV27 to TRBJ2-7; 11 positions agree with TRBD2. Germline values: CDR1 MNHEY, CDR2 SMNVEV (reference sequence). V lost 8 bases to trimming and J lost 6 bases; unmatched junction nucleotides: 9. The CDR3 extends over 14 amino acids. The CDR3 loop reads CASAPGTSGFEQYF. Here the CDR3 DNA reads TGTGCCAGCGCCCCAGGGACTAGCGGTTTCGAGCAGTACTTC.

This clone has a single count. The rearrangement joins TRBV29-1 to TRBJ2-4; D is possibly TRBD2 (6 bases). CDR3 length: 13 residues. Trimming shortened V by 7 bases and J by 1 base, and 11 bases separated the two germline ends. Germline CDR1 is SQVTM and CDR2 is ANQGSEA. The CDR3 reads CSAVAVAKNIQYF. As DNA, the CDR3 is TGCAGCGCAGTAGCGGTCGCCAAAAACATTCAGTACTTC.